This is a list of T cell receptor beta chains from one sample in a study of blood T cell repertoires in COVID-19. The protocol was immunoSEQ multiplex PCR, while the TCRdb copy is restricted to in-frame clones and leaves out a portion. Among around 160,000 clones, about 90% were seen once, and the ten largest hold roughly 4%. Specimen: PBMCs or T cells enriched from blood (not recorded which). All receptors come from a woman aged 40 to 50 who had been exposed to COVID-19. CDR3s include the opening cysteine and the closing phenylalanine or tryptophan. A D gene is named only where the DNA matches it firmly. Size values are once, few and many counts, or a class for expanded clones, and some rows have none.

TRBJ1-4	-	TRBV2	-	TGTGCCAGCAGTGCCCGACAGGCTACTGAAAAACTGTTTTTT	CASSARQATEKLFF
TRBJ2-3	-	TRBV5-6	TRBD1	TGTGCCAGCAGCTCCGGACAGGTTAGCACAGATACGCAGTATTTT	CASSSGQVSTDTQYF
TRBJ2-7	-	TRBV10-3	-	TGTGCCATCAGTGGGGGAGTCTACGAGCAGTACTTC	CAISGGVYEQYF
TRBJ2-2	-	TRBV6-5	TRBD2	TGTGCCAGCACCGGTCGGGGGGGCCGGACCGGGGAGCTGTTTTTT	CASTGRGGRTGELFF
TRBJ1-6	-	TRBV6-5	TRBD1	TGTGCCAGCACCTCCGGGACAGGGGGTTCTTCACCCCTCCACTTT	CASTSGTGGSSPLHF
TRBJ1-3	-	TRBV5-6	-	TGTGCCAGCAGCGAAAGCATCCCTGGAAACACCATATATTTT	CASSESIPGNTIYF
TRBJ2-1	-	TRBV29-1	TRBD2	TGCAGCGTACCTAGGTGGCTAGCGGAGACGTACAATGAGCAGTTCTTC	CSVPRWLAETYNEQFF
TRBJ1-2	-	TRBV29-1	TRBD1	TGCAGCGCTAAGACAGGGGCAGAAGATGGCTACACCTTC	CSAKTGAEDGYTF
TRBJ2-2	-	TRBV19	-	TGTGCCAGTAGTCCGTCTTTGGGGGAGCTGTTTTTT	CASSPSLGELFF
TRBJ2-3	once	TRBV15	-	TGTGCCACCAGCGGTGGGGCGCAAATAGATACGCAGTATTTT	CATSGGAQIDTQYF
TRBJ2-1	-	TRBV14	-	TGTGCCAGCAGCCAAGTCAAGTTAACTAGTAGCAATGAGCAGTTCTTC	CASSQVKLTSSNEQFF
TRBJ2-7	-	TRBV6-1	-	TGTGCCAGCAGTGAAATGGGCAGGGCTCGCGAGCAGTACTTC	CASSEMGRAREQYF
TRBJ1-4	-	TRBV19	-	TGTGCCAGTAGTACGTTCAGGCCAGATAATGAAAAACTGTTTTTT	CASSTFRPDNEKLFF
TRBJ2-1	-	TRBV13	-	TGTGCCAGCAGCAAGACCGTTGGGGCGCCCTACAATGAGCAGTTCTTC	CASSKTVGAPYNEQFF
TRBJ2-5	-	TRBV6-5	TRBD2	TGTGCCAGCAGTTACGGACTAGCGGGATTAGAGACCCAGTACTTC	CASSYGLAGLETQYF
TRBJ1-2	-	TRBV7-9	TRBD1	TGTGCCAGCAGCTTCACGGGACAGGTTTCCTATGGCTACACCTTC	CASSFTGQVSYGYTF
TRBJ1-1	-	TRBV4-1	TRBD1	TGCGCCAGCAGCCAGGGACGACAGGGAAGGAGGTTTTTGACTGAAGCTTTCTTT	CASSQGRQGRRFLTEAFF
TRBJ2-7	few	TRBV29-1	TRBD2	TGCAGCGGTATGGTAGCGGGAGTCTACGAGCAGTACTTC	CSGMVAGVYEQYF
TRBJ2-1	-	TRBV5-1	TRBD2	TGCGCCAGCAGCTTGTCAATTAGCGGGTACTACAATGAGCAGTTCTTC	CASSLSISGYYNEQFF
TRBJ2-1	-	TRBV2	-	TGTGCCAGCAGTGATTCTCGGTACTACCACAAGTTCTTC	CASSDSRYYHKFF
TRBJ2-7	-	TRBV27	-	TGTGCCAGCAGTTCCCTTTCCTACGAGCAGTACTTC	CASSSLSYEQYF
TRBJ1-5	-	TRBV11-2	-	TGTGCCAGCAGCGCCGGCGGGGGCAATCAGCCCCAGCATTTT	CASSAGGGNQPQHF
TRBJ2-5	-	TRBV5-1	-	TGCGCCAGCAGGTCGAGGTCCCAAGAGACCCAGTACTTC	CASRSRSQETQYF
TRBJ2-2	-	TRBV27	-	TGTGCCAGCAGAATCGTAGGACTGGGCGGGGAGCTGTTTTTT	CASRIVGLGGELFF
TRBJ2-3	-	TRBV19	-	TGTGCCAGTAGTGCCCGGGGAAGCGGGCTCACAGATACGCAGTATTTT	CASSARGSGLTDTQYF
TRBJ2-7	once	TRBV28	TRBD1	TGTGCCAGTACAGGGGGAAACGAGCAGTACTTC	CASTGGNEQYF
TRBJ2-1	-	TRBV28	-	TGTGCCAGCAGTCAGACAGCCAATGAGCAGTTCTTC	CASSQTANEQFF
TRBJ2-4	-	TRBV3-1/TRBV3-2	-	TGTGCCAGCAGCCAAGGGACAAACGCCCTAGCCAAAAACATTCAGTACTTC	CASSQGTNALAKNIQYF
TRBJ1-2	-	TRBV6-2/TRBV6-3	-	TGTGCCAGCAGCCAAATAAACTATGGCTACACCTTC	CASSQINYGYTF
TRBJ2-5	-	TRBV6-5	-	TGTGCCAGCAGTTACATCAGGCAGGGTCAAGAGACCCAGTACTTC	CASSYIRQGQETQYF
TRBJ1-1	-	TRBV9	TRBD1	TGTGCCAGCAGCGTAGCGGGGACAGGAGGCAAAAGGAACACTGAAGCTTTCTTT	CASSVAGTGGKRNTEAFF
TRBJ2-7	-	TRBV7-2	-	TGTGCCAGCAGCTTATGGCAGGGAGGCACCTACGAGCAGTACTTC	CASSLWQGGTYEQYF
TRBJ2-7	-	TRBV9	TRBD1	TGTGCCAGCAGCGCGGGACAGACCTACGAGCAGTACTTC	CASSAGQTYEQYF
TRBJ2-2	few	TRBV6-2/TRBV6-3	-	TGTGCCAGCAGTTACCGACATGCTGCCGGGGAGCTGTTTTTT	CASSYRHAAGELFF
TRBJ2-7	many	TRBV19	-	TGTGCCAGTAGTATAGGAGAGGGTTACGAGCAGTACTTC	CASSIGEGYEQYF
TRBJ1-5	-	TRBV23-1	-	TGCGCCAGCAGTCAATCGAGGCCTCACAATCAGCCCCAGCATTTT	CASSQSRPHNQPQHF
TRBJ2-7	-	TRBV5-1	TRBD2	TGCGCCAGCAGCCCGGGACTAGCGGGAAACAGCGAGCAGTACTTC	CASSPGLAGNSEQYF
TRBJ1-1	-	TRBV19	TRBD1	TGTGCCAGTACTCGGGACAGGGGGCAGCGGAGCACTGAAGCTTTCTTT	CASTRDRGQRSTEAFF
TRBJ1-5	-	TRBV5-8	-	TGTGCCAGCAGCTTCAACTCAGGGAGCAATCAGCCCCAGCATTTT	CASSFNSGSNQPQHF
TRBJ1-6	-	TRBV5-1	-	TGCGCCAGCAGCCCGAGCTCCTATAATTCACCCCTCCACTTT	CASSPSSYNSPLHF